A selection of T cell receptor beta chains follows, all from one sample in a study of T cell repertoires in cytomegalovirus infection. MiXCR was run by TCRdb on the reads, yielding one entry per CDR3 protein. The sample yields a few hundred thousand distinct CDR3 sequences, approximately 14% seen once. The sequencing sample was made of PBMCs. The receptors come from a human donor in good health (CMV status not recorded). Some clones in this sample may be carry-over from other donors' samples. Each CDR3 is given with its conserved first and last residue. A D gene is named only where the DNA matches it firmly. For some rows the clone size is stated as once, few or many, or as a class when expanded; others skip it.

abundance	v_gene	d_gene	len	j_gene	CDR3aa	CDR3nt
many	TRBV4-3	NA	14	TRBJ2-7	CASSQDRGAEEQYF	TGCGCCAGCAGCCAAGATCGGGGTGCGGAGGAGCAGTACTTC
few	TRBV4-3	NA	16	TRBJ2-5	CASSQDLRGGQETQYF	TGCGCCAGCAGCCAAGATCTGAGGGGAGGCCAAGAGACCCAGTACTTC
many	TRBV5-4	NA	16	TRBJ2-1	CASSLGGGDSYNEQFF	TGTGCCAGCAGCTTGGGGGGCGGGGACTCCTACAATGAGCAGTTCTTC
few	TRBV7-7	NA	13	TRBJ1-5	CASSLSLGQPQHF	TGTGCTAGCAGCCTTTCACTGGGTCAGCCCCAGCATTTT
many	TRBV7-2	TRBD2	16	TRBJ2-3	CASSLEGGRGAGTQYF	TGTGCCAGCAGCTTAGAGGGAGGGCGTGGCGCGGGTACGCAGTATTTT
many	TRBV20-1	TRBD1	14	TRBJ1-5	CSARDRGTGQPQHF	TGCAGTGCTAGAGATCGCGGGACAGGTCAGCCCCAGCATTTT
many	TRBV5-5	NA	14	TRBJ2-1	CASTLTEVYNEQFF	TGTGCCAGCACCCTGACTGAGGTTTACAATGAGCAGTTCTTC
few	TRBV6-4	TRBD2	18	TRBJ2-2	CASSAGLAGGPSTGELFF	TGTGCCAGCAGCGCGGGACTAGCGGGAGGGCCGAGCACCGGGGAGCTGTTTTTT
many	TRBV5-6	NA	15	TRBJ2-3	CASRSRDLFLMTQYF	TGTGCCAGCAGGAGCCGGGACCTCTTCCTTATGACGCAGTATTTT
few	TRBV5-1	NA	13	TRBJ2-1	CASSTGANNEQFF	TGCGCCAGCAGCACCGGGGCAAACAATGAGCAGTTCTTC
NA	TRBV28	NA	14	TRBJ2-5	CASSLHGGLKTQYF	TGTGCCAGCAGTTTACACGGGGGCCTGAAGACCCAGTACTTC
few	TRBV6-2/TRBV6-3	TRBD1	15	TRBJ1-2	CASSRDRGQIYGYTF	TGTGCCAGCAGTCGGGACAGGGGGCAGATCTATGGCTACACCTTC
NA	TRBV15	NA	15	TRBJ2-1	CATSRAGIAYNEQFF	TGTGCCACCAGCCGCGCCGGGATTGCCTACAATGAGCAGTTCTTC
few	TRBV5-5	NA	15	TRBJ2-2	CASSPRQGGTGELFF	TGTGCCAGCAGCCCCCGGCAGGGGGGGACCGGGGAGCTGTTTTTT
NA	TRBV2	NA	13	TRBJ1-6	CASGPETNSPLHF	TGTGCCAGCGGCCCGGAGACGAATTCACCCCTCCACTTT
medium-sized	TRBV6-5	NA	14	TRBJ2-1	CASSYGGKVNEQFF	TGTGCCAGCAGTTATGGGGGGAAGGTAAATGAGCAGTTCTTC
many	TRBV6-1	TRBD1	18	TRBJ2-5	CASSEVWVGQKYQETQYF	TGTGCCAGCAGTGAAGTGTGGGTGGGACAGAAGTACCAAGAGACCCAGTACTTC
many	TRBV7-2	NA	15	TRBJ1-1	CASSLGRGTVTEAFF	TGTGCCAGCAGCCTTGGGCGGGGTACGGTCACTGAAGCTTTCTTT
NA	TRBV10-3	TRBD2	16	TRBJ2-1	CAISSSGEISYNEQFF	TGTGCCATCAGTTCTAGCGGGGAGATCTCCTACAATGAGCAGTTCTTC
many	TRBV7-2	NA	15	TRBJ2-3	CASSLQGTDTDTQYF	TGTGCCAGCAGCTTACAAGGGACCGACACAGATACGCAGTATTTT
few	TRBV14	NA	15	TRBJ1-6	CASSQDVGIGSPLHF	TGTGCCAGCAGCCAAGATGTGGGAATAGGGTCACCCCTCCACTTT
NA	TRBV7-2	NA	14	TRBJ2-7	CASSLSTGKYEQYF	TGTGCCAGCAGCTTAAGCACAGGGAAGTACGAGCAGTACTTC
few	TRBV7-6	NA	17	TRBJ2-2	CASRLIGSLANTGELFF	TGTGCCAGCCGCTTAATAGGCAGCCTAGCGAACACCGGGGAGCTGTTTTTT
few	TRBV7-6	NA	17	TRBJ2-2	CASSSPPTAPRTGELFF	TGTGCCAGCAGCTCCCCCCCGACAGCTCCGAGGACCGGGGAGCTGTTTTTT
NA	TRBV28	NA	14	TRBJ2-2	CASSLVGGSGELFF	TGTGCCAGCAGTTTAGTGGGTGGATCCGGGGAGCTGTTTTTT
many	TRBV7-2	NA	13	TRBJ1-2	CASSAQGGYGYTF	TGTGCCAGCAGCGCGCAGGGTGGGTATGGCTACACCTTC
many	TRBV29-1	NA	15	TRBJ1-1	CSVASGGAGLTEAFF	TGCAGCGTTGCCTCCGGAGGGGCAGGACTCACTGAAGCTTTCTTT
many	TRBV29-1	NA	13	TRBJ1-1	CSVEDVFGSEAFF	TGCAGCGTTGAGGACGTATTCGGATCTGAAGCTTTCTTT
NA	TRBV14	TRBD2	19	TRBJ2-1	CASSQDVSGTSGIYNEQFF	TGTGCCAGCAGCCAAGATGTAAGCGGGACTAGCGGGATCTACAATGAGCAGTTCTTC
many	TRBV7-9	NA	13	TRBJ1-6	CASSSQDSSPLHF	TGTGCCAGCAGCTCTCAGGACAGCTCACCCCTCCACTTT
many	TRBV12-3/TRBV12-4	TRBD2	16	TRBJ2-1	CASSLGGLAGFNEQFF	TGTGCCAGCAGTTTGGGGGGACTAGCGGGGTTCAATGAGCAGTTCTTC
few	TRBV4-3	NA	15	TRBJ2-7	CASSQDQGSPYEQYF	TGCGCCAGCAGCCAAGACCAGGGTTCGCCTTACGAGCAGTACTTC
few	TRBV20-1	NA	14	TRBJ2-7	CSAPARLTRDEQYF	TGCAGTGCTCCGGCTCGTCTGACACGAGACGAGCAGTACTTC
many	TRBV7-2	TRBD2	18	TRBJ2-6	CASSLALGGALGANVLTF	TGTGCCAGCAGCTTAGCGCTCGGGGGGGCGCTGGGGGCCAACGTCCTGACTTTC
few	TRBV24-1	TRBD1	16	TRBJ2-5	CATSVLGTGGAETQYF	TGTGCCACCAGTGTCTTAGGGACAGGGGGCGCCGAGACCCAGTACTTC
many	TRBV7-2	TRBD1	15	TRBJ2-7	CASSSWGQGYYEQYF	TGTGCCAGCAGCTCCTGGGGACAGGGATACTACGAGCAGTACTTC
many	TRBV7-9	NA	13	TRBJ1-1	CASTGTFYTEAFF	TGTGCCAGCACCGGTACTTTCTACACTGAAGCTTTCTTT
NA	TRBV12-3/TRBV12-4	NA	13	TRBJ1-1	CASSFRSPGGAFF	TGTGCCAGCAGTTTTAGGTCCCCCGGAGGAGCTTTCTTT
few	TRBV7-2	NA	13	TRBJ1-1	CVSSPGRVTEAFF	TGTGTCAGCTCTCCGGGGAGGGTAACTGAAGCTTTCTTT
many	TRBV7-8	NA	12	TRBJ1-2	CASSAEGSGYTF	TGTGCCAGCAGCGCGGAGGGTTCTGGCTACACCTTC
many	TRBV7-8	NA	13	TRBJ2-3	CASSLGPVGTQYF	TGTGCCAGCAGCTTAGGCCCCGTGGGTACGCAGTATTTT
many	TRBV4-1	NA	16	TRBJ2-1	CASSQDLGGVYNEQFF	TGCGCCAGCAGCCAAGATTTGGGCGGCGTCTACAATGAGCAGTTCTTC
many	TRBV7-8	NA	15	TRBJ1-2	CASSPRGVANYGYTF	TGTGCCAGCAGCCCAAGAGGAGTAGCTAACTATGGCTACACCTTC
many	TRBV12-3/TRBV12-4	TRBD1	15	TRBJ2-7	CASSIGGQGAYEQYF	TGTGCCAGCAGTATCGGGGGACAGGGGGCCTACGAGCAGTACTTC
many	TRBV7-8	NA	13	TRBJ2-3	CASSLVHMDTQYF	TGTGCCAGCAGCTTAGTGCATATGGATACGCAGTATTTT
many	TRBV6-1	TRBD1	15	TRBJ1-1	CASSAWDRVNTEAFF	TGTGCCAGCAGCGCTTGGGACAGGGTGAACACTGAAGCTTTCTTT
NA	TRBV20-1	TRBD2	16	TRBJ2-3	CSARDPGLAGADTQYF	TGCAGTGCTAGAGATCCCGGACTAGCGGGAGCGGATACGCAGTATTTT
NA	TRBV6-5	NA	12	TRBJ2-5	CASTGDPETQYF	TGTGCCAGCACAGGGGACCCAGAGACCCAGTACTTC
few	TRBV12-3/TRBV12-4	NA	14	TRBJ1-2	CASTFSPGGHGYTF	TGTGCCAGCACCTTTTCCCCCGGAGGACATGGCTACACCTTC
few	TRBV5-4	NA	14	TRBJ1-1	CASSLGAGYTEAFF	TGTGCCAGCAGCTTGGGAGCGGGGTACACTGAAGCTTTCTTT
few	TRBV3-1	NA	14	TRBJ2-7	CASSQDNSLYEQYF	TGTGCCAGCAGCCAGGACAATTCCCTGTACGAGCAGTACTTC
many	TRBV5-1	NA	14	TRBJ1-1	CASNPGGDTTEAFF	TGCGCCAGCAACCCGGGCGGGGACACCACTGAAGCTTTCTTT
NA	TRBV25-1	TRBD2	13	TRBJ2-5	CASSPGGVETQYF	TGTGCCAGCAGTCCGGGGGGTGTGGAGACCCAGTACTTC
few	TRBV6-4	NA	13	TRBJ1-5	CASSGGVGQPQHF	TGTGCCAGCAGTGGAGGAGTGGGTCAGCCCCAGCATTTT